The 26 T cell receptor beta chains below were found in one sample sequenced in a study of T cells after yellow fever vaccination. Via MiXCR, TCRdb re-called the 5' RACE reads, giving one row per CDR3 protein. The sample carries about 320,000 distinct CDR3 sequences, roughly 4.3% recorded once. Sequenced here: PBMCs, sampled 15 days after the yellow fever booster vaccination. The receptors come from a man aged 18 to 30 who received the YFV17D yellow fever vaccine.

The chain combines TRBV7-3 with TRBJ1-3; TRBD1 might be the D (5 bases). V lost 5 bases and J lost 4, with 9 bases in between. This CDR3 has 13 amino acids. Germline lookup yields CDR1 SGHTA and CDR2 FQGTGA. The CDR3 region is CASSTGSGNTIYF. The DNA for the CDR3 is TGTGCCAGCAGCACAGGATCCGGAAACACCATATATTTT.

In its sample, this clonotype was seen many times. This chain connects TRBV20-1 to TRBJ2-3, with 9 bases aligning to TRBD2. Germline lookup yields CDR1 DFQATT and CDR2 SNEGSKA (reference sequence). This CDR3 contains 16 residues. V shed 1 base and J 6 bases; nucleotides not matched to a gene: 11. CDR3 sequence (DNA): TGCAGTGCTAGAGCCCCCCGGGGAGCGGGGGGCGATACGCAGTATTTT. It specifies CSARAPRGAGGDTQYF.

This clonotype was seen more than once but under ten times. This chain joins TRBV4-1 and TRBJ2-7, with D possibly called TRBD1 or TRBD2 (5 bases each). The CDR3 sequence is 13 residues long. The germline V and J ends were trimmed by 2 bases and 5 bases, with 10 bases remaining between them. Germline-derived CDR1 and CDR2 are MGHRA and YSYEKL. The CDR3 sequence is CASSQPGADEQYF. Written as DNA, the CDR3 is TGCGCCAGCAGCCAACCCGGGGCCGACGAGCAGTACTTC.

The sample holds a few counts of this clonotype. This chain uses TRBV12-3 or TRBV12-4 with TRBJ2-5, with no clear D. The CDR3 is made up of 16 amino acids. Trimming removed 8 bases at V and 5 bases at J, with 24 bases between. Here the CDR3 reads CASGRYSGIPAETQYF. CDR3 coding DNA: TGTGCCAGCGGGCGGTACTCGGGCATTCCCGCGGAGACCCAGTACTTC.

In its sample, this clonotype was seen many times. V is TRBV5-1 and J is TRBJ2-7; no definite D call. The ends were cut back, 3 bases at V and 0 bases at J, with 10 bases in the middle. The CDR3 is made up of 14 amino acids. Germline CDR1 reads SGHRS; CDR2 reads YFSETQ. The DNA of the CDR3 is TGCGCCAGCAGCTCCGGGTCGGGCTCCTACGAGCAGTACTTC. Its translation is CASSSGSGSYEQYF.

The V call is TRBV4-3, the J call TRBJ1-5; D ambiguous. Germline assignment: CDR1 LGHNA and CDR2 YSLEER. V lost 0 bases and J lost 5, with 23 bases in between. The CDR3 has 19 residues. In DNA form, the CDR3 reads TGCGCCAGCAGCCAAGATGCCCCCGGCCCCGAGCTAAACCATCAGCCCCAGCATTTT. Translated, it gives CASSQDAPGPELNHQPQHF.

This clonotype was observed at least ten times. This rearrangement joins TRBV5-1 to TRBJ2-3, with TRBD2 matching 9 bases. Germline CDR1 reads SGHRS; CDR2 reads YFSETQ. The CDR3 covers 16 residues. V was clipped by 0 bases and J by 3 bases; unmatched bases: 5. CDR3 region: CASSLDPGLATDTQYF. The CDR3 DNA reads TGCGCCAGCAGCTTGGATCCGGGACTAGCAACAGATACGCAGTATTTT.

The table lists this clonotype with many counts. The genes are TRBV12-3 or TRBV12-4 and TRBJ1-1; a weak D match, TRBD1 (6 bases). V lost 6 bases, J lost 1 base, and 12 bases lay in between. CDR3 length: 14 amino acids. The chain's CDR3 is CASSQRGPNTEAFF. DNA for the CDR3: TGTGCCAGCAGCCAACGGGGGCCGAACACTGAAGCTTTCTTT.

The rearrangement uses TRBV5-6 and TRBJ2-1; perhaps TRBD1 as D (6 bases). Trimming shortened V by 3 bases and J by 9 bases, and 16 bases separated the two germline ends. CDR1 is SGHDT and CDR2 is YYEEEE in the germline V gene. There are 14 residues in the CDR3. CDR3: CASSSPLGASEQFF. In DNA, the CDR3 is TGTGCCAGCAGCTCACCCTTGGGGGCCAGTGAGCAGTTCTTC.

This clonotype was counted between two and nine times. The chain joins TRBV12-3 or TRBV12-4 to TRBJ1-2; no clear D. The CDR3 runs 13 residues. V was clipped by 2 bases and J by 8 bases, with 12 bases between them. The CDR3 is CASSLPTTRGYTF. The DNA for the CDR3 is TGTGCCAGCAGTTTACCGACCACCAGGGGCTACACCTTC.

A few counts support this clonotype. The J gene is TRBJ2-3, the V gene TRBV5-5; D uncertain. From germline, CDR1 is SGHKS and CDR2 YYEKEE (reference sequence). V lost 0 bases and J lost 4, with 9 bases in between. This CDR3 comprises 14 residues. The DNA of the CDR3 is TGTGCCAGCAGCTTGGAATATTTCGCAGATACGCAGTATTTT. Translated: CASSLEYFADTQYF.

This chain connects TRBV5-1 to TRBJ2-4, with D hard to call. CDR1 and CDR2 from the germline V gene are SGHRS and YFSETQ. The CDR3 is 12 amino acids. The germline V and J ends were trimmed by 2 bases and 6 bases, with 6 bases remaining between them. CDR3 sequence: CASSFDGNIQYF. CDR3 nucleotides: TGCGCCAGCAGCTTCGACGGAAACATTCAGTACTTC.

The chain combines TRBV7-2 with TRBJ1-4, with 7 bases matching TRBD1. Germline lookup yields CDR1 SGHTA and CDR2 FQGNSA. J was trimmed by 11 bases and V by 3 bases; bases with no gene match: 12. This CDR3 has 15 amino acids. CDR3 residues: CASSLEGAGFRKLFF. In nucleotides, the CDR3 is TGTGCCAGCAGCTTGGAGGGGGCGGGGTTTAGGAAACTGTTTTTT.

This clonotype appeared a few times. The chain is built from TRBV6-5 and TRBJ2-1; D is tentatively TRBD1 or TRBD2 (5 bases each). The germline V gene has CDR1 MNHEY and CDR2 SVGAGI. With 6 bases removed from V and 4 bases from J, the gap between germline ends came to 13 bases. CDR3 length equals 14 residues. This CDR3 is CASRTGTVYNEQFF. CDR3 bases: TGTGCCAGCAGGACCGGGACGGTGTACAATGAGCAGTTCTTC.

Many counts were recorded for this clonotype. This chain connects TRBV11-2 to TRBJ2-7; D might be TRBD1 (5 bases). CDR1 and CDR2 from the germline V gene are SGHAT and FQNNGV. This CDR3 has 13 amino acids. Trimming cost V 1 base and J 3 bases, with 7 bases left between them. CDR3 in amino acids: CASSLGQIYEQYF. For the CDR3, the DNA is TGTGCCAGCAGCTTAGGACAGATCTACGAGCAGTACTTC.

This clonotype was recorded a few times. This chain connects TRBV30 to TRBJ1-1, with a tentative D call TRBD1 (5 bases). From germline, CDR1 is GTSNPN and CDR2 SVGIG (reference sequence). Trimming removed 4 bases at V and 10 bases at J, with 13 bases between. The CDR3 loop spans 11 amino acids. The DNA for the CDR3 is TGTGCCTGGACGGGGGTGGGGGGAGCTTTCTTT. Translating gives CAWTGVGGAFF.

This clonotype was found many times. The chain uses TRBV6-5 and TRBJ2-5, with TRBD2 as a possible D gene (6 bases). This CDR3 spans 14 amino acids. Per the germline V gene, CDR1 is MNHEY and CDR2 is SVGAGI. V dropped 5 bases and J dropped 7 bases, with 17 bases sitting between them. CDR3 nucleotides: TGTGCCAGCAGTCCGGGACTGTCCTTGGGGACCCAGTACTTC. Translating it yields CASSPGLSLGTQYF.

This sequence joins TRBV7-9 and TRBJ1-1; D is possibly TRBD1 (6 bases). Germline loops: CDR1 SEHNR, CDR2 FQNEAQ (reference sequence). The CDR3 contains 12 residues. V was shortened by 2 bases and J by 11 bases, with 12 bases between the two germline ends. The CDR3 region is CASSLSDQGAFF. The CDR3 DNA sequence: TGTGCCAGCAGCTTATCCGACCAGGGGGCTTTCTTT.

Points on this clonotype: Possible read error: a much larger clone is one base away. This chain joins TRBV7-7 and TRBJ2-6; tentative D call: TRBD1 (5 bases). The CDR3 totals 14 residues. CDR1 and CDR2 (germline): SSHAT, FNYEAQ (reference sequence). CDR3 loop: CASSSSSGAIVLTF. The CDR3, as DNA: TGTGCCAGCAGCTCCAGCTCTGGGGCCATCGTCCTGACTTTC.

This clonotype was observed many times. The V and J genes are TRBV18 and TRBJ1-4, with TRBD1 matching over 7 bases. Germline values: CDR1 KGHSH, CDR2 LQKENI. This CDR3 has 17 amino acids. Germline trimming cut 1 base from V and 7 bases from J; bases unmatched to any gene: 12. The CDR3 loop reads CASSPQRTGSMVEKLFF. The CDR3 region has the DNA TGTGCCAGCTCACCACAAAGGACAGGTTCGATGGTTGAAAAACTGTTTTTT.

This clonotype came up many times. The V call is TRBV10-3, the J call TRBJ1-2; D is uncertain. Germline CDR1 and CDR2: ENHRY and SYGVKD. The V and J ends lost 0 bases and 8 bases respectively, with 19 bases between them. The CDR3 extends over 16 amino acids. The CDR3: CAISESARRGSNGYTF. Written as DNA, the CDR3 is TGTGCCATCAGTGAGTCCGCCCGTCGGGGAAGTAACGGCTACACCTTC.

This clonotype occurred many times. The chain recombines TRBV6-6 with TRBJ1-3, with D possibly being TRBD1 (6 bases). CDR1 and CDR2 from the germline V gene are MNHNY and SVGAGI (reference sequence). This CDR3 contains 19 residues. Trimming removed 6 bases at V and 2 bases at J, with 26 bases between. Written as DNA, the CDR3 is TGTGCCAGCAGCGACCAGCCGGGACACCTCCTGACTGCTGGAAACACCATATATTTT. It is translated as CASSDQPGHLLTAGNTIYF.

This clonotype was found a few times. The CDR3 DNA sequence: TGCGCCAGCAGGTCACGGCAGGGGGCTTTTACAGATACGCAGTATTTT. Its translation is CASRSRQGAFTDTQYF. The chain couples TRBV5-1 to TRBJ2-3; 8 positions agree with TRBD1. There are 16 residues in the CDR3. CDR1 and CDR2 from the germline V gene are SGHRS and YFSETQ. With 5 bases clipped from V and 3 bases from J, the junction kept 11 bases outside the gene matches.

This clonotype occurred many times. V and J are TRBV5-5 and TRBJ2-7; 11 positions match TRBD1. The CDR3 runs to 16 residues. V was clipped by 3 bases and J by 3 bases; unmatched bases: 8. The germline V gene has CDR1 SGHKS and CDR2 YYEKEE (reference sequence). This chain's CDR3 is CASSYPEGTGGYEQYF. The CDR3 DNA reads as TGTGCCAGCAGCTACCCCGAAGGGACAGGGGGCTACGAGCAGTACTTC.

The V gene is TRBV3-1, the J gene TRBJ1-1; TRBD1 agrees at 7 bases. V shed 2 bases, J shed 9 bases, and the junction held 9 bases outside the gene matches. This CDR3 spans 14 amino acids. Per the germline V gene, CDR1 is LGHDT and CDR2 is YNNKEL (reference sequence). The CDR3 is CASSQTSGQSQAFF. The CDR3 nucleotides read TGTGCCAGCAGCCAAACTTCGGGACAGAGTCAAGCTTTCTTT.

This clonotype occurred a few times. V and J are TRBV3-1 and TRBJ2-7; perhaps TRBD2 as D (6 bases). There are 16 residues in the CDR3. Per the germline V gene, CDR1 is LGHDT and CDR2 is YNNKEL (reference sequence). V was trimmed by 1 base and J by 2 bases, leaving 15 bases between them. CDR3 residues: CASSQVSAGKAYEQYF. The CDR3 DNA sequence: TGTGCCAGCAGCCAAGTTTCTGCGGGGAAAGCCTACGAGCAGTACTTC.